These T cell receptor beta chains were read from a single sample in a study of beta chain features in type 1 diabetes. Sequencing was performed with immunoSEQ multiplex PCR; in TCRdb, only in-frame clones are kept and a portion is missing. The sample contains roughly 250,000 clones, 20% of which appear only once. Sequencing used naive CD4+ T cells from blood. Receptors originate from a middle-aged woman with type 1 diabetes. Each CDR3 is given with its conserved first and last residue. Each record gives: CDR3 protein, CDR3 DNA, clone size, V gene, D gene, J gene. The D gene is left open where the match is weak. Where a row states a size, it is once, few, many or the class of an expanded clone; other rows omit it.

CDR3: CASSLGGGYTEAFF
DNA: TGCGCCAGCAGCTTGGGAGGCGGGTACACTGAAGCTTTCTTT
size: few
V: TRBV5-1
D: .
J: TRBJ1-1

CDR3: CASSRGSDSNYGYTF
DNA: TGCGCCAGCAGCCGCGGGAGTGACTCTAACTATGGCTACACCTTC
size: .
V: TRBV4-3
D: .
J: TRBJ1-2

CDR3: CASSAQGIIHEQYF
DNA: TGTGCCAGCAGCGCACAGGGTATCATCCACGAGCAGTACTTC
size: few
V: TRBV7-2
D: .
J: TRBJ2-7

CDR3: CASSLSGSRTGANVLTF
DNA: TGTGCCAGCAGCCTTAGCGGGAGTAGGACTGGGGCCAACGTCCTGACTTTC
size: .
V: TRBV7-2
D: TRBD2
J: TRBJ2-6

CDR3: CASSVGDSLSNEKLFF
DNA: TGTGCCAGCAGCGTAGGTGACAGCTTGAGTAATGAAAAACTGTTTTTT
size: few
V: TRBV9
D: .
J: TRBJ1-4

CDR3: CASRATSGIYNEQFF
DNA: TGTGCCAGCAGGGCGACTAGCGGGATTTACAATGAGCAGTTCTTC
size: few
V: TRBV2
D: TRBD2
J: TRBJ2-1

CDR3: CAWIPGGERAYEQYF
DNA: TGTGCCTGGATTCCAGGAGGGGAGAGGGCCTACGAGCAGTACTTC
size: few
V: TRBV30
D: .
J: TRBJ2-7

CDR3: CASRSRVAGGYTF
DNA: TGTGCCAGCAGAAGCAGGGTAGCGGGTGGCTACACCTTC
size: once
V: TRBV2
D: .
J: TRBJ1-2

CDR3: CASRRDSNYGYTF
DNA: TGTGCCAGCAGGAGGGACAGTAACTATGGCTACACCTTC
size: few
V: TRBV6-6
D: TRBD1
J: TRBJ1-2

CDR3: CSVASLLAGSGNEQFF
DNA: TGCAGCGTCGCTTCTCTTCTAGCGGGATCGGGGAATGAGCAGTTCTTC
size: .
V: TRBV29-1
D: TRBD2
J: TRBJ2-1

CDR3: CASSRRAISYNEQFF
DNA: TGTGCCAGCAGTCGGCGGGCCATCTCCTACAATGAGCAGTTCTTC
size: .
V: TRBV28
D: .
J: TRBJ2-1

CDR3: CASISRQGTHNEQFF
DNA: TGTGCCAGCATCTCCCGACAGGGCACCCACAATGAGCAGTTCTTC
size: .
V: TRBV28
D: TRBD1
J: TRBJ2-1

CDR3: CASSQDLRDRASEAFF
DNA: TGTGCCAGCAGCCAAGATTTGAGGGACAGGGCTTCCGAAGCTTTCTTT
size: .
V: TRBV4-2
D: TRBD1
J: TRBJ1-1

CDR3: CASSPSGTGGNNEQFF
DNA: TGTGCCAGCAGCCCATCCGGGACAGGGGGTAACAATGAGCAGTTCTTC
size: few
V: TRBV28
D: TRBD1
J: TRBJ2-1

CDR3: CSVVGGPGNTIYF
DNA: TGCAGCGTTGTTGGCGGCCCTGGAAACACCATATATTTT
size: .
V: TRBV29-1
D: .
J: TRBJ1-3

CDR3: CASREGGTEAFF
DNA: TGTGCCAGCAGGGAGGGAGGCACTGAAGCTTTCTTT
size: once
V: TRBV2
D: .
J: TRBJ1-1

CDR3: CASSQVGQGIAKNIQYF
DNA: TGCGCCAGCAGCCAAGTAGGGCAGGGGATAGCCAAAAACATTCAGTACTTC
size: .
V: TRBV4-3
D: .
J: TRBJ2-4

CDR3: CAWRDRGDSEKLFF
DNA: TGTGCCTGGAGAGACAGGGGTGATAGTGAAAAACTGTTTTTT
size: .
V: TRBV30
D: TRBD1
J: TRBJ1-4

CDR3: CASSLGQVVNQPQHF
DNA: TGTGCCAGCAGCTTGGGACAGGTCGTGAATCAGCCCCAGCATTTT
size: .
V: TRBV5-6
D: .
J: TRBJ1-5

CDR3: CASSLDTYGYTF
DNA: TGTGCCAGCAGTTTGGACACCTATGGCTACACCTTC
size: .
V: TRBV28
D: .
J: TRBJ1-2

CDR3: CASSGGAYEQYF
DNA: TGTGCCAGCAGCGGAGGGGCCTACGAGCAGTACTTC
size: .
V: TRBV7-2
D: .
J: TRBJ2-7

CDR3: CASSPGGASYEQYF
DNA: TGTGCCAGCAGCCCCGGTGGGGCATCCTACGAGCAGTACTTC
size: .
V: TRBV7-2
D: .
J: TRBJ2-7

CDR3: CASSSNPTGEGYEQYF
DNA: TGTGCCAGCAGCTCAAATCCGACAGGGGAGGGCTACGAGCAGTACTTC
size: .
V: TRBV7-2
D: .
J: TRBJ2-7

CDR3: CASSPTAGGPNEQFF
DNA: TGCGCCAGCAGCCCCACGGCGGGAGGCCCCAATGAGCAGTTCTTC
size: .
V: TRBV4-1
D: TRBD2
J: TRBJ2-1

CDR3: CASSPTTGNTQYF
DNA: TGTGCTAGCAGCCCTACGACGGGAAATACGCAGTATTTT
size: .
V: TRBV7-7
D: .
J: TRBJ2-3

CDR3: CASSAVEAQYF
DNA: TGTGCCAGCAGCGCCGTGGAGGCCCAGTACTTC
size: few
V: TRBV2
D: .
J: TRBJ2-5

CDR3: CAWRAPGGYGYTF
DNA: TGTGCCTGGAGGGCTCCCGGGGGCTATGGCTACACCTTC
size: .
V: TRBV30
D: .
J: TRBJ1-2

CDR3: CASSLVQNGYTF
DNA: TGTGCCAGCAGCTTAGTCCAGAATGGCTACACCTTC
size: .
V: TRBV7-9
D: .
J: TRBJ1-2

CDR3: CASRPGQVGNEQFF
DNA: TGTGCCTCCCGCCCGGGACAGGTAGGCAATGAGCAGTTCTTC
size: .
V: TRBV10-3
D: TRBD1
J: TRBJ2-1

CDR3: CASSPTGENTEAFF
DNA: TGTGCCAGCTCACCAACAGGGGAGAACACTGAAGCTTTCTTT
size: .
V: TRBV18
D: TRBD1
J: TRBJ1-1

CDR3: CASSPLAGGTDTQYF
DNA: TGTGCCAGCAGCCCACTAGCGGGAGGGACAGATACGCAGTATTTT
size: few
V: TRBV27
D: TRBD2
J: TRBJ2-3

CDR3: CASSLNELPEAFF
DNA: TGTGCCAGCAGTCTTAATGAGCTCCCTGAAGCTTTCTTT
size: .
V: TRBV7-9
D: .
J: TRBJ1-1

CDR3: CSATGEETQYF
DNA: TGCAGTGCTACGGGGGAAGAGACCCAGTACTTC
size: few
V: TRBV20-1
D: .
J: TRBJ2-5

CDR3: CASSRDRANTEAFF
DNA: TGTGCCAGCAGCCGAGACAGGGCGAACACTGAAGCTTTCTTT
size: .
V: TRBV7-2
D: TRBD1
J: TRBJ1-1

CDR3: CSVASGGVTDTQYF
DNA: TGCAGCGTTGCAAGCGGGGGGGTCACAGATACGCAGTATTTT
size: .
V: TRBV29-1
D: TRBD2
J: TRBJ2-3

CDR3: CASSLAREYNEQFF
DNA: TGTGCCAGCAGCTTAGCCAGGGAATACAATGAGCAGTTCTTC
size: .
V: TRBV7-2
D: .
J: TRBJ2-1

CDR3: CARNAGQASRAQYF
DNA: TGTGCCCGGAACGCGGGACAGGCTTCTCGAGCCCAGTACTTC
size: few
V: TRBV30
D: TRBD1
J: TRBJ2-5

CDR3: CASSVLNNEQFF
DNA: TGTGCCAGCAGCGTACTTAACAATGAGCAGTTCTTC
size: .
V: TRBV7-3
D: .
J: TRBJ2-1

CDR3: CAISGQPNYGYTF
DNA: TGTGCCATCAGTGGACAGCCTAACTATGGCTACACCTTC
size: few
V: TRBV10-3
D: .
J: TRBJ1-2

CDR3: CASSFDGSDTEAFF
DNA: TGTGCCAGCAGTTTCGACGGGAGTGACACTGAAGCTTTCTTT
size: .
V: TRBV27
D: .
J: TRBJ1-1

CDR3: CASWSVGANYGYTF
DNA: TGTGCCAGCTGGTCGGTGGGAGCTAACTATGGCTACACCTTC
size: few
V: TRBV28
D: .
J: TRBJ1-2

CDR3: CSGRKNNEQFF
DNA: TGCAGCGGGAGGAAGAACAATGAGCAGTTCTTC
size: .
V: TRBV28
D: TRBD2
J: TRBJ2-1

CDR3: CASSTDRGSTEAFF
DNA: TGTGCCAGTAGTACGGACAGGGGGTCCACTGAAGCTTTCTTT
size: .
V: TRBV19
D: TRBD1
J: TRBJ1-1

CDR3: CASSYGGPPPDTQYF
DNA: TGTGCCAGCAGTTATGGCGGGCCTCCCCCAGATACGCAGTATTTT
size: .
V: TRBV6-5
D: .
J: TRBJ2-3